Included here is one T cell receptor beta chain sequence, with context. Germline V gene data show CDR1 as MRHNA and CDR2 as SNTAGT. The CDR3 runs 17 residues. Deletions cut 4 bases from V and 0 bases from J, with 13 bases between. This entry comes from a study of long-term antiretroviral therapy in people with HIV. At survey level, the immunoSEQ assay was run in its v3.0 version. Sequencing was performed with immunoSEQ multiplex PCR; in TCRdb, only in-frame clones are kept and a portion is missing. This table holds roughly 40,000 clones, about 94% found once. The specimen comprised unsorted PBMCs, sampled almost 9.5 years after starting antiretroviral therapy. This TCR was recovered from a man aged 25-45 years with HIV. The rearrangement uses TRBV6-4 and TRBJ2-6; D possibly corresponds to TRBD1 (5 bases). In nucleotides, the CDR3 is TGTGCCAGCAGTGCGCAGGGTTCAGCCTCTGGGGCCAACGTCCTGACTTTC. Encoded protein: CASSAQGSASGANVLTF.